What follows are 28 T cell receptor beta chains derived from one specimen sequenced in a study of blood T cell repertoires in COVID-19. Clones were sequenced by immunoSEQ multiplex PCR, and TCRdb holds only the in-frame ones, with some missing. The sample comprises about 440,000 clones, around 91% of which are singletons, and about 0.63% rests with the top ten. Specimen: PBMCs or T cells enriched from blood (not recorded which). The receptors stem from a man aged 18 to 29 who had recovered from COVID-19.

The gene calls are TRBV30 and TRBJ1-4; a weak D match, TRBD1 (5 bases). This CDR3 has 15 residues. In germline, CDR1 is GTSNPN, CDR2 SVGIG (reference sequence). V lost 4 bases, J lost 7 bases, and 19 bases lay in between. CDR3 nucleotides: TGTGCCTGGACGCCGGGTGCGGGGAGGGGTGAAAAACTGTTTTTT. Its translation: CAWTPGAGRGEKLFF.

Details on this clone: Germline and junction disagree at one end, which may indicate a read error. CDR3 residues: CASRFGAGNEKLFF. CDR3 sequence (DNA): TGCGCCAGCCGCTTTGGGGCAGGGAATGAAAAACTGTTTTTT. The chain uses TRBV5-1 and TRBJ1-4; D possibly corresponds to TRBD1 (5 bases). The CDR3 sequence is 14 residues long. Germline CDR1 is SGHRS and CDR2 is YFSETQ.

Points on this clone: Other DNA sequences in this sample translate to the same CDR3. The chain combines TRBV30 with TRBJ2-7, with D uncertain. Deletions cut 3 bases from V and 4 bases from J, with 7 bases between. This CDR3 contains 11 residues. Germline V CDR1 and CDR2: GTSNPN, SVGIG (reference sequence). CDR3 amino acids: CAWSREYEQYF. The CDR3 DNA reads TGTGCCTGGAGCCGAGAGTACGAGCAGTACTTC.

The rearrangement uses TRBV27 and TRBJ1-2; no clear D. The CDR3 extends over 14 amino acids. CDR1 is MNHEY and CDR2 is SMNVEV in the germline V gene (reference sequence). V was shortened by 9 bases and J by 1 base, with 15 bases between the two germline ends. This CDR3 reads CASSGREHNYGYTF. CDR3 nucleotide sequence: TGTGCCAGTTCTGGAAGGGAGCATAACTATGGCTACACCTTC.

The gene calls are TRBV9 and TRBJ2-1; TRBD2 aligns across 9 bases. The V gene's germline CDR1 is SGDLS and CDR2 YYNGEE. The CDR3 covers 16 residues. V shed 2 bases and J 6 bases; nucleotides not matched to a gene: 9. CDR3 sequence reads: CASSVDVGTSSNEQFF. The CDR3 region has the DNA TGTGCCAGCAGCGTCGATGTCGGGACTAGCAGCAATGAGCAGTTCTTC.

V is TRBV28 and J is TRBJ2-7; 9 bases line up with TRBD2. Trimming at V came to 1 base and at J to 2 bases, leaving 9 bases not matched to a gene. The CDR3 has 17 residues. Germline V lookup: CDR1 MDHEN, CDR2 SYDVKM. CDR3 bases: TGTGCCAGCAGTTTATTCGCATGGACTAGCGCTACCTACGAGCAGTACTTC. Translated, it gives CASSLFAWTSATYEQYF.

The chain recombines TRBV5-1 with TRBJ1-4; unclear D gene. The CDR3 consists of 13 residues. Germline V gene sequence: CDR1 SGHRS, CDR2 YFSETQ. V was trimmed by 1 base and J by 9 bases, leaving 10 bases between them. CDR3 amino acids: CASSLWSQKKLFF. The CDR3 DNA reads as TGCGCCAGCAGCTTGTGGTCCCAGAAAAAACTGTTTTTT.

V usage is TRBV5-1 and J usage is TRBJ2-2, with a tentative D call TRBD2 (5 bases). CDR1 and CDR2 (germline): SGHRS, YFSETQ. There are 16 residues in the CDR3. Deletions cut 4 bases from V and 4 bases from J, with 17 bases between. Here the CDR3 DNA reads TGCGCCAGCAGCCCCAGGACTTTTAGTGGCACCGGGGAGCTGTTTTTT. Translation gives CASSPRTFSGTGELFF.

The V gene is TRBV19, the J gene TRBJ2-2, with a weak D call TRBD1 (6 bases). The CDR3 has 15 residues. The V end was cut by 7 bases, the J end by 0 bases, with 12 bases between. The germline gives CDR1 LNHDA, CDR2 SQIVND (reference sequence). CDR3 nucleotides: TGTGCCAGTACTCCCGGGACAACGAACACCGGGGAGCTGTTTTTT. Protein: CASTPGTTNTGELFF.

V gene TRBV5-1 combines with J gene TRBJ2-7; TRBD2 aligns across 12 bases. The germline V gene has CDR1 SGHRS and CDR2 YFSETQ. V lost 0 bases to trimming and J lost 7 bases; unmatched junction nucleotides: 8. The CDR3 loop spans 16 amino acids. The CDR3 sequence is CASSLATASGRGEQYF. The CDR3 bases are TGCGCCAGCAGCTTGGCCACGGCTAGCGGGAGGGGTGAGCAGTACTTC.

The chain is built from TRBV9 and TRBJ2-3, with D unresolved. Per germline, CDR1 SGDLS and CDR2 YYNGEE. This CDR3 contains 15 residues. Trimming stripped 0 bases from V and 2 bases from J, with 10 bases between. This CDR3 reads CASSVGLTATDTQYF. The CDR3 coding sequence is TGTGCCAGCAGCGTAGGTTTAACAGCCACAGATACGCAGTATTTT. Together with reference TRBV9 and TRBJ2-3, the CDR3 gives the full variable domain: DSGVTQTPKHLITATGQRVTLRCSPRSGDLSVYWYQQSLDQGLQFLIQYYNGEERAKGNILERFSAQQFPDLHSELNLSSLELGDSALYFCASSVGLTATDTQYFGPGTRLTVL.

The genes are TRBV4-1 and TRBJ1-1, with TRBD1 identical over 8 bases. The germline CDR1 and CDR2 sequences are MGHRA and YSYEKL. The junction had 7 bases not matched to a gene; V was cut back by 2 bases and J by 5 bases. The CDR3 sequence is 15 residues long. As DNA, the CDR3 is TGCGCCAGCAGCCAACTTGGACAGGGAACAACTGAAGCTTTCTTT. It encodes CASSQLGQGTTEAFF.

This sequence joins TRBV27 and TRBJ2-5, with a tentative D call TRBD1 (5 bases). V lost 1 base and J 1 base, leaving 10 bases between the germline ends. CDR3 size: 15 residues. CDR1 and CDR2 from the germline V gene are MNHEY and SMNVEV (reference sequence). The CDR3 nucleotides read TGTGCCAGCAGTTTATACAGGAGACGCCAAGAGACCCAGTACTTC. It codes for CASSLYRRRQETQYF.

The chain has TRBV18 and TRBJ2-7, with a weak D call TRBD1 (6 bases). The CDR3 loop spans 13 amino acids. Germline V gene lookup returns CDR1 KGHSH and CDR2 LQKENI. V was trimmed by 4 bases and J by 4 bases, leaving 11 bases between them. CDR3 sequence: CASSRETGYEQYF. DNA for the CDR3: TGTGCCAGCTCACGGGAAACAGGGTACGAGCAGTACTTC. The whole variable domain, filled in from reference TRBV18 and TRBJ2-7, reads NAGVMQNPRHLVRRRGQEARLRCSPMKGHSHVYWYRQLPEEGLKFMVYLQKENIIDESGMPKERFSAEFPKEGPSILRIQQVVRGDSAAYFCASSRETGYEQYFGPGTRLTVT.

This chain connects TRBV9 to TRBJ1-6, with D unresolved. CDR1 is SGDLS, CDR2 YYNGEE, per germline. Trimming cost V 0 bases and J 8 bases, with 9 bases left between them. This CDR3 comprises 14 residues. This CDR3 is CASSVEVEDSPLHF. Written as DNA, the CDR3 is TGTGCCAGCAGCGTAGAGGTTGAGGATTCACCCCTCCACTTT.

The chain uses TRBV11-2 and TRBJ1-1; D gene ambiguous. This CDR3 has 13 residues. V was clipped by 0 bases and J by 5 bases, with 7 bases between them. In germline, CDR1 is SGHAT, CDR2 FQNNGV. This CDR3 reads CASSLEWETEAFF. The CDR3 nucleotides read TGTGCCAGCAGCTTAGAATGGGAGACTGAAGCTTTCTTT.

The rearrangement uses TRBV12-3 or TRBV12-4 and TRBJ1-3; D perhaps matches TRBD1 (5 bases). This CDR3 is 13 amino acids long. The V gene lost 6 bases and the J gene lost 8 bases, with 14 bases spanning the gap. The CDR3 here is CASRVREVDTIYF. The CDR3 coding sequence is TGTGCCAGCAGGGTCAGGGAGGTAGACACCATATATTTT.

The chain recombines TRBV27 with TRBJ1-2; 7 nucleotides match TRBD1. Germline V gene sequence: CDR1 MNHEY, CDR2 SMNVEV (reference sequence). CDR3 size: 14 residues. The V and J ends lost 5 bases and 8 bases, in that order; junction bases with no gene match: 11. CDR3 residues: CASSPRLTGVGYTF. CDR3 nucleotide sequence: TGTGCCAGCAGTCCGCGACTTACAGGGGTGGGCTACACCTTC.

This chain links TRBV7-9 with TRBJ2-3; 8 nucleotides match TRBD2. The length of the CDR3 is 16 residues. V gave up 4 bases and J gave up 5 bases; unmatched junction bases: 11. The germline V gene encodes CDR1 SEHNR and CDR2 FQNEAQ (reference sequence). The CDR3 nucleotides read TGTGCCAGCAGCTCATTAGCGGGAAAAGGGAAAGATACGCAGTATTTT. This translates into CASSSLAGKGKDTQYF.

As DNA, the CDR3 is TGTGCCAGCAGCCAAGATCTGGCGGGGGGGAGCAATCAGCCCCAGCATTTT. It is translated as CASSQDLAGGSNQPQHF. V is TRBV3-1 (or the pseudogene TRBV3-2) and J is TRBJ1-5; D might be TRBD1 (5 bases). Trimming stripped 0 bases from V and 1 base from J, with 13 bases between. The CDR3 runs 17 residues. Germline V CDR1 and CDR2: LGHDT, YNNKEL (reference sequence).

As DNA, the CDR3 is TGTGCCAGCAGGGAAGGACATTTTGAAAAACTGTTTTTT. Translation: CASREGHFEKLFF. This chain links TRBV7-9 with TRBJ1-4, with D possibly being TRBD1 (5 bases). The ends were cut back, 6 bases at V and 7 bases at J, with 12 bases in the middle. The CDR3 loop spans 13 amino acids. Germline values: CDR1 SEHNR, CDR2 FQNEAQ (reference sequence).

The V gene is TRBV6-5, the J gene TRBJ2-3, with TRBD1 as a possible D gene (5 bases). Germline V gene sequence: CDR1 MNHEY, CDR2 SVGAGI. The germline V and J ends were trimmed by 6 bases and 0 bases, with 7 bases remaining between them. CDR3 length equals 13 residues. The CDR3 bases are TGTGCCAGCAGGACAGCGAGCACAGATACGCAGTATTTT. Encoded protein: CASRTASTDTQYF.

This clone was recorded a few times. This chain joins TRBV5-6 and TRBJ1-2, with D perhaps TRBD1 (6 bases). V lost 0 bases and J 2 bases, leaving 11 bases between the germline ends. Germline V gives CDR1 SGHDT, CDR2 YYEEEE. CDR3 length: 15 residues. CDR3 in amino acids: CASSLVDRLNYGYTF. CDR3 sequence (DNA): TGTGCCAGCAGCTTGGTTGACAGGCTAAACTATGGCTACACCTTC.

This rearrangement joins TRBV5-4 to TRBJ2-1, with 9 bases lining up with TRBD2. The CDR3 consists of 16 residues. The germline V gene has CDR1 SGHNT and CDR2 YYREEE (reference sequence). The J segment lost 5 bases and the V segment lost 0 bases, leaving 6 bases of the junction unmatched. The CDR3 coding sequence is TGTGCCAGCAGCTTGGCCGGTAGCGGGAGAAACAATGAGCAGTTCTTC. This codes for CASSLAGSGRNNEQFF.

In this sample, this clone turned up once. The chain links TRBV27 to TRBJ1-3; the D gene is possibly TRBD1 (5 bases). There are 14 residues in the CDR3. CDR1 MNHEY and CDR2 SMNVEV come from the germline V gene (reference sequence). Trimming stripped 8 bases from V and 0 bases from J, with 11 bases between. CDR3 coding DNA: TGTGCCAGCCGCCAGGGTTACTCTGGAAACACCATATATTTT. Its protein product is CASRQGYSGNTIYF.

This CDR3 is CASKTSGRPTTYNEQFF. CDR3 bases: TGTGCCAGCAAAACTAGCGGGAGACCGACGACCTACAATGAGCAGTTCTTC. The chain uses TRBV27 and TRBJ2-1, with TRBD2 identical over 11 bases. The V and J ends lost 7 bases and 2 bases, in that order; junction bases with no gene match: 10. CDR1 is MNHEY, CDR2 SMNVEV, per germline (reference sequence). The CDR3 spans 17 residues.

The chain combines TRBV3-1 (or the pseudogene TRBV3-2) with TRBJ1-3, with a possible D match to TRBD1 (5 bases). V was pared by 7 bases and J by 3 bases, with 10 bases between. The CDR3 is 13 amino acids. The germline gives CDR1 LGHDT, CDR2 YNNKEL (reference sequence). The CDR3 loop reads CASTTGYGNTIYF. The CDR3 DNA reads as TGTGCCAGCACCACAGGATATGGAAACACCATATATTTT.

This chain joins TRBV9 and TRBJ2-3, with TRBD2 as a possible D gene (5 bases). The ends were cut back, 0 bases at V and 4 bases at J, with 12 bases in the middle. The CDR3 length is 15 residues. Germline V lookup: CDR1 SGDLS, CDR2 YYNGEE. The CDR3 reads CASSVAATRADTQYF. The CDR3 nucleotides are TGTGCCAGCAGCGTAGCTGCGACGAGGGCAGATACGCAGTATTTT.